The entry below gives a single TCR beta chain sequence along with its context. Antigen: not known. This entry is derived from a study of monozygotic twins with inflammatory bowel disease. Study results and caveats: Resolution of different T cell subtypes was not achieved.

One entry per CDR3 protein, without DNA, is what TCRdb gives after re-calling the 5' RACE reads. The sample includes about 420,000 distinct CDR3 sequences. The CDR3 is made up of 20 amino acids. The germline V gene encodes CDR1 SGHRS and CDR2 YFSETQ. Sampling involved one blood draw (less than 2.8 ml) for every donor. This receptor was identified in a human donor with ulcerative colitis or Crohn's disease, or a healthy co-twin of an affected twin (not recorded which). V is TRBV5-1 and J is TRBJ2-1; TCRdb outputs TRBD1, but without DNA this stays unchecked. The specimen sequenced was blood. CDR3 sequence: CASSHLPGQGASTSYNEQFF.